This entry describes one T cell receptor (beta chain). Its antigen is unidentified. The V end was cut by 7 bases, the J end by 1 base, with 14 bases between. This CDR3 has 15 amino acids. Per the germline V gene, CDR1 is SGHAT and CDR2 is FQNNGV. An assay was performed, and its level was deep. TCRdb's copy holds only in-frame clones and misses some; the assay was immunoSEQ multiplex PCR. The sample shows 640,000 or so clones, roughly 70% of them seen only once. This sample was included in a study of shared clonotypes between healthy human individuals. About the research overall: Those who served as donors were a couple of women and three men between the ages of 18 and 49. CD4 naive and memory got three plates each, CD8 naive two, CD8 memory one.

Notes on the study in general: Clonotype sharing across a handful of donors was observed for roughly 5% of naive CD4 clonotypes.

V usage is TRBV11-2 and J usage is TRBJ2-1, with D possibly matching TRBD2 (6 bases). This clonotype was sampled from a woman in her twenties or thirties in good health. Sequenced: memory CD4+ T cells sorted from blood. Subset denoted: CD45RA-negative fraction. CDR3 in amino acids: CASTGLRSSYNEQFF. Written as DNA, the CDR3 is TGTGCCAGCACCGGACTAAGGAGTTCCTACAATGAGCAGTTCTTC.